This is a list of T cell receptor beta chains from one sample in a study of T cells in Graves' hyperthyroidism and ophthalmopathy. One entry per CDR3 protein, called by TCRdb with MiXCR from the multiplex PCR reads. The data contain nearly 110,000 distinct CDR3 sequences, about a sixth of them singletons. Sequenced input: blood. Receptors were obtained from a woman aged 45-65 years with Graves' hyperthyroidism. Both conserved end residues are part of each CDR3. D genes are given only for firm matches. Clone size appears in some rows only: once, few, many, or a class for an expanded clone.

CDR3nt | CDR3aa | j_gene | v_gene | abundance | d_gene
TGTGCCAGCAGTGCGACAGGGGGTGACGGTCAGCCCCAGCATTTT | CASSATGGDGQPQHF | TRBJ1-5 | TRBV6-1 | many | TRBD1
TGTGCCAGCAGCGTAGAGGGGGGGCTCTACGAGCAGTACTTC | CASSVEGGLYEQYF | TRBJ2-7 | TRBV9 | few | -
TGTGCCAGCAGACCCATTCTCTACAATGAGCAGTTCTTC | CASRPILYNEQFF | TRBJ2-1 | TRBV27 | many | -
TGTGCCAGCAGTTACCTATCCCCATCCAGCAATCAGCCCCAGCATTTT | CASSYLSPSSNQPQHF | TRBJ1-5 | TRBV6-1 | many | -
TGTGCCAGCAGGGCCGGGACTAGCGGGAGCACCACTCCCTACGAGCAGTACTTC | CASRAGTSGSTTPYEQYF | TRBJ2-7 | TRBV2 | - | TRBD2
TGTGCCAGCAGTCAAATGCGGGCCGGGGAGCTGTTTTTT | CASSQMRAGELFF | TRBJ2-2 | TRBV3-1 | many | -
TGCGCCAGCAGCCAAGCCCTAGCGGGAGGCGGTGTGAAGACGCAGTATTTT | CASSQALAGGGVKTQYF | TRBJ2-3 | TRBV4-1 | once | TRBD2
TGTGCCAGCAGCTTAAGGTCCCTTCGAGGTGAGCAGTTCTTC | CASSLRSLRGEQFF | TRBJ2-1 | TRBV7-8 | - | -
TGTGCCAGCAGTTTATTCCCTAGCGGGGGGACGAATGAGCAGTTCTTC | CASSLFPSGGTNEQFF | TRBJ2-1 | TRBV28 | many | TRBD2
TGTGCCAGCAGCTTAGGAAGCGGGAGAGGCGAGACCCAGTACTTC | CASSLGSGRGETQYF | TRBJ2-5 | TRBV11-1 | - | TRBD2
TGTGCCAGCAGACAAGGGCCCGGGGAGCTGTTTTTT | CASRQGPGELFF | TRBJ2-2 | TRBV2 | - | -
TGCAGTGGCCAGGGAGTCCCCTATAATTCACCCCTCCACTTT | CSGQGVPYNSPLHF | TRBJ1-6 | TRBV20-1 | many | -
TGTGCCATCAGTGGAGAGACAGGGGTTACTGAAGCTTTCTTT | CAISGETGVTEAFF | TRBJ1-1 | TRBV10-3 | - | TRBD1
TGCAGTGCTAGGGGGGGCGCAATTAAAACGAACACCGGGGAGCTGTTTTTT | CSARGGAIKTNTGELFF | TRBJ2-2 | TRBV20-1 | - | -
TGTGCCAGCAGCCCCCGGGGGGACTCTGGAAACACCATATATTTT | CASSPRGDSGNTIYF | TRBJ1-3 | TRBV9 | many | -
TGTGCCAGCAGCCGCACTAGCGGGGATAGCAATGAGCAGTTCTTC | CASSRTSGDSNEQFF | TRBJ2-1 | TRBV11-3 | - | TRBD2
TGTGCCAGCAGCTCGCGGGACAAGAACACTGAAGCTTTCTTT | CASSSRDKNTEAFF | TRBJ1-1 | TRBV3-1 | many | -
TGTGCCAGCAGTGATACTCTGGGGTCGTGGGATGGCTACACCTTC | CASSDTLGSWDGYTF | TRBJ1-2 | TRBV6-1 | many | -
TGTGCCAGCAGCTTAGGACTGTCCGCCGTGGGAATGGAGCAGTACTTC | CASSLGLSAVGMEQYF | TRBJ2-7 | TRBV11-2 | many | -
TGTGCCAGCAGGAGCGGGAACCTTTACAATGAGCAGTTCTTC | CASRSGNLYNEQFF | TRBJ2-1 | TRBV6-2/TRBV6-3 | many | TRBD2
TGTGCCAGCAGTTCCGGAGGGGGGGAATATCACGCCGGGGAGCTGTTTTTT | CASSSGGGEYHAGELFF | TRBJ2-2 | TRBV28 | many | -
TGTGCCAGCTTTAAGCCGGGACAGGGCCTATATGGCTACACCTTC | CASFKPGQGLYGYTF | TRBJ1-2 | TRBV28 | many | TRBD1
TGTGCCAGCAGCTTAGTTGGGGGGCGGTTCGACGAGCAGTACTTC | CASSLVGGRFDEQYF | TRBJ2-7 | TRBV7-9 | many | -
TGCAGCTTCTGGGGGGGGGCGGGGGGTTCGAACACTGAAGCTTTCTTT | CSFWGGAGGSNTEAFF | TRBJ1-1 | TRBV29-1 | many | -
TGTGCCAGTAGGTCTAGACTAGCGGGAGGTGGCAATGAGCAGTTCTTC | CASRSRLAGGGNEQFF | TRBJ2-1 | TRBV19 | many | TRBD2
TGTGCCAGCAGCTTACCGGGACAGGGCGAAGGCTACACCTTC | CASSLPGQGEGYTF | TRBJ1-2 | TRBV5-8 | many | TRBD1
TGCAGCGTTGAAGGTAGGGAGGGCGCCTACGAGCAGTACTTC | CSVEGREGAYEQYF | TRBJ2-7 | TRBV29-1 | many | TRBD2
TGTGCCAGCAGTTTGTCCGGGACAGACTATGGCTACACCTTC | CASSLSGTDYGYTF | TRBJ1-2 | TRBV27 | many | TRBD1
TGTGCCAGCAGCCAAGACTCATTAGGGGGCGAAGGAAAACTGTTTTTT | CASSQDSLGGEGKLFF | TRBJ1-4 | TRBV3-1 | many | TRBD1
TGTGCCAGCAGTTACTCGTTGCGGACAGGGAACACTGAAGCTTTCTTT | CASSYSLRTGNTEAFF | TRBJ1-1 | TRBV6-5 | many | TRBD1
TGTGCCAGCAGTTGGGACAGGGGCGACACAGATACGCAGTATTTT | CASSWDRGDTDTQYF | TRBJ2-3 | TRBV11-2 | many | TRBD1
TGTGCCAGCAGACAGGGTACTCGCTATAATTCACCCCTCCACTTT | CASRQGTRYNSPLHF | TRBJ1-6 | TRBV27 | many | -
TGTGCCAGCAGTTTGTCAGGGGGGGATACGCAGTATTTT | CASSLSGGDTQYF | TRBJ2-3 | TRBV28 | many | -
TGCGCCAGCAGCCGAACAGGGGGCGAGCAGTACTTC | CASSRTGGEQYF | TRBJ2-7 | TRBV5-1 | - | TRBD1
TGCAGCGTTTTCCAAGGCGAAAAACTGTTTTTT | CSVFQGEKLFF | TRBJ1-4 | TRBV29-1 | many | -
TGCAGTGCTAGCGCTAGCGGGATTGGTGAGCAGTTCTTC | CSASASGIGEQFF | TRBJ2-1 | TRBV20-1 | many | TRBD2
TGTGCCAGCAAGGGGTACCTCCAGGGCTACGAGCAGTACTTC | CASKGYLQGYEQYF | TRBJ2-7 | TRBV28 | - | -
TGCAGTGCTAGACGGACAGGGGCTAATGAAAAACTGTTTTTT | CSARRTGANEKLFF | TRBJ1-4 | TRBV20-1 | many | TRBD1
TGCGCCAGCAGCCTCACCTCCCCGTCCTACGAGCAGTACTTC | CASSLTSPSYEQYF | TRBJ2-7 | TRBV5-1 | - | -
TGTGCCAGCAGCCTGGACAAGGCCACTGAAGCTTTCTTT | CASSLDKATEAFF | TRBJ1-1 | TRBV3-1 | many | -
TGCAGCGTAGCCGGGACTATCACAGATACGCAGTATTTT | CSVAGTITDTQYF | TRBJ2-3 | TRBV29-1 | few | TRBD2
TGTGCCAGCAGTTCTAGCGGGAGAGGGGGAGCATCAGATACGCAGTATTTT | CASSSSGRGGASDTQYF | TRBJ2-3 | TRBV2 | - | TRBD2
TGTGCCAGCAGTTTAGACGGGTCCCGCTACGAGCAGTACTTC | CASSLDGSRYEQYF | TRBJ2-7 | TRBV27 | many | -
TGCGCCAGCAGCTATGGAGGCCAGTTTGGAAACGAGCAGTACTTC | CASSYGGQFGNEQYF | TRBJ2-7 | TRBV5-1 | - | -